A single sample is the source of the 9 T cell receptor beta chains below, sequenced in a study of cytomegalovirus exposure and HLA in healthy donors. Sequencing used immunoSEQ multiplex PCR; TCRdb keeps in-frame clones, though not all of them. This sample has approximately 150,000 clones, with over 80% found just once. The sample was PBMCs. All receptors derive from a man aged 18 to 35 in good health and CMV-seropositive.

The gene calls are TRBV19 and TRBJ1-2; D may be TRBD1 (6 bases). CDR1 LNHDA and CDR2 SQIVND come from the germline V gene (reference sequence). The CDR3 covers 15 residues. The V and J ends lost 6 bases and 6 bases respectively, with 20 bases between them. CDR3 sequence: CASRFSGGPTNGYTF. The CDR3 region has the DNA TGTGCCAGTAGATTCTCGGGGGGCCCGACGAATGGCTACACCTTC. Full variable domain (missing parts from reference TRBV19 and TRBJ1-2): DGGITQSPKYLFRKEGQNVTLSCEQNLNHDAMYWYRQDPGQGLRLIYYSQIVNDFQKGDIAEGYSVSREKKESFPLTVTSAQKNPTAFYLCASRFSGGPTNGYTFGSGTRLTVV.

The chain employs TRBV28 and TRBJ1-4; the D is unclear. Germline V gene data show CDR1 as MDHEN and CDR2 as SYDVKM. The CDR3 consists of 12 residues. V was shortened by 6 bases and J by 7 bases, with 9 bases between the two germline ends. The CDR3 spells CASRRAGEKLFF. CDR3 coding DNA: TGTGCCAGCAGGAGGGCAGGTGAAAAACTGTTTTTT.

V is TRBV7-9 and J is TRBJ1-3, with D unclear. The CDR3 totals 12 residues. CDR1 is SEHNR, CDR2 FQNEAQ, per germline (reference sequence). With 5 bases removed from V and 1 base from J, the gap between germline ends came to 3 bases. CDR3 nucleotide sequence: TGTGCCAGCAGCCATTCTGGAAACACCATATATTTT. Amino acids: CASSHSGNTIYF.

V is TRBV15 and J is TRBJ2-6; D call uncertain. CDR1 is LNHNV, CDR2 YYDKDF, per germline (reference sequence). The CDR3 consists of 13 residues. The germline V and J ends were trimmed by 7 bases and 0 bases, with 4 bases remaining between them. In DNA form, the CDR3 reads TGTGCCACCACTCTCTCTGGGGCCAACGTCCTGACTTTC. Its translation: CATTLSGANVLTF.

The chain is built from TRBV7-8 and TRBJ1-5; 7 nucleotides match TRBD1. Germline values: CDR1 SGHVS, CDR2 FQNEAQ. The CDR3 spans 18 residues. V trimming: 5 bases; J trimming: 5 bases; junction bases outside the gene matches: 18. CDR3 in DNA: TGTGCCAGCAGCCCAACATCCCTAGGGACAGCTCTCCATCAGCCCCAGCATTTT. This codes for CASSPTSLGTALHQPQHF. The variable domain in full, completed from reference TRBV7-8 and TRBJ1-5, reads GAGVSQSPRYKVAKRGQDVALRCDPISGHVSLFWYQQALGQGPEFLTYFQNEAQLDKSGLPSDRFFAERPEGSVSTLKIQRTQQEDSAVYLCASSPTSLGTALHQPQHFGDGTRLSIL.

This chain uses TRBV15 with TRBJ2-1; a weak D match, TRBD2 (5 bases). Trimming cost V 4 bases and J 4 bases, with 8 bases left between them. Germline lookup yields CDR1 LNHNV and CDR2 YYDKDF (reference sequence). The CDR3 spans 13 residues. CDR3 sequence reads: CATSIREYNEQFF. The CDR3 region has the DNA TGTGCCACCAGCATTCGGGAATACAATGAGCAGTTCTTC. Full variable domain (remainder filled in from reference TRBV15 and TRBJ2-1): DAMVIQNPRYQVTQFGKPVTLSCSQTLNHNVMYWYQQKSSQAPKLLFHYYDKDFNNEADTPDNFQSRRPNTSFCFLDIRSPGLGDTAMYLCATSIREYNEQFFGPGTRLTVL.

The rearrangement joins TRBV4-1 to TRBJ2-2, with TRBD1 identical over 7 bases. With 4 bases clipped from V and 8 bases from J, the junction kept 10 bases outside the gene matches. Germline values: CDR1 MGHRA, CDR2 YSYEKL. The CDR3 spans 15 residues. Here the CDR3 reads CASSPGQARKGELFF. The CDR3 bases are TGCGCCAGCAGCCCCGGACAGGCTAGAAAAGGGGAGCTGTTTTTT.

The genes are TRBV28 and TRBJ1-1; the D gene is possibly TRBD1 (5 bases). The CDR3 extends over 15 amino acids. Trimming took 7 bases from V and 5 from J, leaving 20 bases between them. Per germline, CDR1 MDHEN and CDR2 SYDVKM. The CDR3 coding sequence is TGTGCCAGCATATCAAGACAGACGGGGGGGACTGAAGCTTTCTTT. As protein: CASISRQTGGTEAFF.

This clone was found a few times. The rearrangement uses TRBV6-5 and TRBJ1-1, with TRBD1 as a possible D gene (6 bases). Deletions cut 6 bases from V and 12 bases from J, with 14 bases between. The CDR3 sequence is 11 residues long. Germline CDR1 and CDR2: MNHEY and SVGAGI. CDR3 amino acids: CASSRDILTFF. CDR3 nucleotides: TGTGCCAGCAGCCGGGACATTCTGACTTTCTTT.